Below, 19 T cell receptor beta chains from the same sample are listed, as sequenced in a study of neurological immune-mediated disorders. From the 5' RACE reads, TCRdb called clonotypes with MiXCR, one entry per CDR3 protein. Here the sample spans 45,000 to 65,000 distinct CDR3 sequences, roughly 8.8% being singletons. The time point here: longitudinal time-point 3. Sequencing was carried out using PBMCs. The receptors were sampled from a woman between 40 and 55 years old in good health.

This clonotype has ten or more counts. The gene calls are TRBV2 and TRBJ1-1; the match to TRBD1 covers 7 bases. The CDR3 is 16 residues long. Germline-derived CDR1 and CDR2 are SNHLY and FYNNEI. The J segment lost 6 bases and the V segment lost 1 base, leaving 11 bases of the junction unmatched. The CDR3 nucleotides are TGTGCCAGCAGTGAAGAAGGAGGGAGGCAGGGGGCTGAAGCTTTCTTT. Translated: CASSEEGGRQGAEAFF.

At least ten counts were recorded for this clonotype. The rearrangement joins TRBV12-3 or TRBV12-4 to TRBJ1-1; D perhaps matches TRBD1 (5 bases). CDR3 length: 13 residues. Trimming cost V 8 bases and J 1 base, with 11 bases left between them. The CDR3 nucleotides read TGTGCCAGCCAGGACGGGACGAACACTGAAGCTTTCTTT. It yields the protein CASQDGTNTEAFF.

This clonotype was seen at least ten times. This CDR3 is CASSSMPGENEQFF. In nucleotides, the CDR3 is TGCGCCAGCAGCTCAATGCCAGGGGAAAATGAGCAGTTCTTC. The V and J genes are TRBV5-1 and TRBJ2-1; TRBD1 is a possible D gene (6 bases). Trimming cost V 3 bases and J 7 bases, with 14 bases left between them. The CDR3 has 14 residues. CDR1 and CDR2 (germline): SGHRS, YFSETQ.

This rearrangement joins TRBV5-4 to TRBJ2-3; D is undetermined. The CDR3 runs to 14 residues. CDR1 is SGHNT, CDR2 YYREEE, per germline (reference sequence). V was shortened by 4 bases and J by 0 bases, with 9 bases between the two germline ends. The CDR3 loop reads CASSQDHSTDTQYF. The CDR3 DNA reads TGTGCCAGCAGCCAAGACCACAGCACAGATACGCAGTATTTT.

This clonotype has only a few counts. An end of the junction differs from the germline gene, which may be a read error. This chain connects TRBV6-5 to TRBJ1-2, with D maybe TRBD1 (6 bases). CDR1 MNHEY and CDR2 SVGAGI come from the germline V gene. This CDR3 comprises 16 residues. The CDR3 sequence: CASSDSGTPYAYGYTF. CDR3 bases: TGTGCCAGCAGTGACTCCGGGACACCGTACGCCTATGGCTACACCTTC.

In this sample, this clonotype turned up many times. V is TRBV20-1 and J is TRBJ2-1; a weak D match, TRBD2 (5 bases). The V gene's germline CDR1 is DFQATT and CDR2 SNEGSKA (reference sequence). The CDR3 is 15 amino acids. Trimming took 0 bases from V and 8 from J, leaving 17 bases between them. CDR3 coding DNA: TGCAGTGCTAGAGATTTCCTAGCTTTGGTAGATGAGCAGTTCTTC. It codes for CSARDFLALVDEQFF.

Ten or more counts support this clonotype. The chain has TRBV20-1 and TRBJ1-3; tentatively, D is TRBD1 (6 bases). CDR3 length: 13 residues. The germline V and J ends were trimmed by 6 bases and 6 bases, with 15 bases remaining between them. CDR1 and CDR2 from the germline V gene are DFQATT and SNEGSKA (reference sequence). The DNA of the CDR3 is TGCAGTGCCTCCAACAGGGTAGAAAACACCATATATTTT. Residues: CSASNRVENTIYF.

At least ten counts were recorded for this clonotype. CDR3 nucleotide sequence: TGTGCCAGCAGCTTCAGCTACGAGCAGTACTTC. Its translation is CASSFSYEQYF. J is TRBJ2-7 and V is TRBV5-6, with D unresolved. V was clipped by 2 bases and J by 3 bases, with 3 bases between them. This CDR3 region has 11 residues. The germline CDR1 and CDR2 sequences are SGHDT and YYEEEE.

This clonotype was counted ten times or more. The genes are TRBV5-1 and TRBJ1-2; the D is unclear. From germline, CDR1 is SGHRS and CDR2 YFSETQ. Trimming took 0 bases from V and 7 from J, leaving 13 bases between them. The CDR3 totals 14 residues. The CDR3 reads CASSLGRGDGGYTF. The CDR3 DNA reads TGCGCCAGCAGCTTGGGACGGGGTGATGGTGGCTACACCTTC.

There are many counts of this clonotype. The chain has TRBV29-1 and TRBJ1-4, with D perhaps TRBD1 (6 bases). This CDR3 contains 14 residues. Germline V lookup: CDR1 SQVTM, CDR2 ANQGSEA. Deletions cut 6 bases from V and 4 bases from J, with 15 bases between. The CDR3 coding sequence is TGCAGCGTCACATACAGGGACCTTAATGAAAAACTGTTTTTT. Protein sequence: CSVTYRDLNEKLFF.

This clonotype was recorded at least ten times. The chain links TRBV27 to TRBJ1-5, with D uncertain. The CDR3 length is 15 residues. Per germline, CDR1 MNHEY and CDR2 SMNVEV (reference sequence). V lost 7 bases, J lost 7 bases, and 20 bases lay in between. The CDR3 DNA reads as TGTGCCAGCATGGTCTCCTGGGATAGTGGGCAGCCCCAGCATTTT. Translation: CASMVSWDSGQPQHF.

This clonotype was recorded at least ten times. CDR3 nucleotides: TGTGCCAGCAGTGTATGGCAGTTTTCTAACGAGCAGTACTTC. This gives the protein CASSVWQFSNEQYF. The chain carries TRBV2 and TRBJ2-7; D is unclear. The germline V gene encodes CDR1 SNHLY and CDR2 FYNNEI. Trimming took 4 bases from V and 5 from J, leaving 15 bases between them. The CDR3 contains 14 residues.

This clonotype has ten or more counts. The V call is TRBV24-1, the J call TRBJ2-3; the D call may be TRBD1 or TRBD2 (7 bases each). CDR3 size: 14 residues. The V end lost 3 bases, the J end lost 5 bases, and 11 bases lay between the germline ends. Per germline, CDR1 KGHDR and CDR2 SFDVKD. The CDR3 bases are TGTGCCACCAGTGATGGGAGGGGGCAAGATACGCAGTATTTT. Its translation: CATSDGRGQDTQYF.

The table lists this clonotype with many counts. The chain is built from TRBV5-1 and TRBJ2-1; TRBD2 agrees at 10 bases. Germline V gives CDR1 SGHRS, CDR2 YFSETQ. The junction had 7 bases not matched to a gene; V was cut back by 4 bases and J by 3 bases. The CDR3 sequence is 16 residues long. The CDR3 DNA sequence: TGCGCCAGCAGCGTCAGCGGGGGGGATTTCTACAATGAGCAGTTCTTC. It codes for CASSVSGGDFYNEQFF.

Ten or more counts support this clonotype. The V call is TRBV20-1, the J call TRBJ1-2, with D unresolved. Germline lookup yields CDR1 DFQATT and CDR2 SNEGSKA (reference sequence). Deletions cut 3 bases from V and 3 bases from J, with 17 bases between. This CDR3 region has 15 residues. CDR3 amino acids: CSASGPGRGDYGYTF. The CDR3 DNA is TGCAGTGCTAGTGGCCCGGGGAGAGGCGACTATGGCTACACCTTC.

This clonotype occurred many times. The V and J genes are TRBV5-1 and TRBJ2-1; D possibly corresponds to TRBD1 (6 bases). V dropped 4 bases and J dropped 1 base, with 12 bases sitting between them. This CDR3 is 15 amino acids long. Germline CDR1 is SGHRS and CDR2 is YFSETQ. The CDR3 DNA sequence: TGCGCCAGCAGCGGAGACAGGAGTTCCTACAATGAGCAGTTCTTC. This translates into CASSGDRSSYNEQFF.

This clonotype occurred many times. V and J are TRBV6-5 and TRBJ1-5, with no clear D. In germline, CDR1 is MNHEY, CDR2 SVGAGI. The V end was cut by 6 bases, the J end by 14 bases, with 20 bases between. This CDR3 has 13 amino acids. The CDR3 reads CASSRSTQGFKHF. The CDR3 coding sequence is TGTGCCAGCAGCCGGTCGACTCAAGGCTTTAAGCATTTT.

This clonotype came up many times. CDR3 nucleotide sequence: TGTGCCAGCAGTTATGGCGGGCTAATCACAGATACGCAGTATTTT. Translating gives CASSYGGLITDTQYF. The chain joins TRBV6-5 to TRBJ2-3, with D tentatively TRBD2 (5 bases). V was shortened by 3 bases and J by 2 bases, with 12 bases between the two germline ends. Germline assignment: CDR1 MNHEY and CDR2 SVGAGI. The CDR3 loop spans 15 amino acids.

Ten or more counts support this clonotype. The chain has TRBV20-1 and TRBJ1-1, with 8 positions matching TRBD1. Germline CDR1 reads DFQATT; CDR2 reads SNEGSKA (reference sequence). Unmatched junction bases numbered 7, after V lost 1 base and J lost 0 bases. This CDR3 is built from 16 residues. The CDR3 region is CSARGRTGRVNTEAFF. In nucleotides, the CDR3 is TGCAGTGCTAGAGGCAGGACAGGGAGGGTGAACACTGAAGCTTTCTTT.